This T cell receptor (beta chain) stems from a study of cytomegalovirus exposure and HLA in healthy donors. A multiplex PCR was run with 60 Vbeta primers and 13 Jbeta primers. Profiling relied on immunoSEQ multiplex PCR, and the TCRdb table lists in-frame clones only, not all of them. The sample includes about 140,000 clones, roughly three quarters seen only once; the top ten take 4% to 6%. This clone came up a few times. This CDR3 spans 14 amino acids. The trim removed 0 bases at V and 8 bases at J, leaving 5 bases unmatched. Germline V gene sequence: CDR1 SGHTS, CDR2 YDEGEE. The chain couples TRBV5-8 to TRBJ1-1, with TRBD1 matching over 9 bases. The clonotype was recovered from a woman between 45 and 60 years old in good health and CMV-seronegative. Sequencing input: PBMCs. The CDR3 here is CASSLAGGQGEAFF. The CDR3 DNA follows: TGTGCCAGCAGCTTGGCAGGGGGACAGGGAGAAGCTTTCTTT.